The 13 T cell receptor beta chains presented below share a single source sample, sequenced in a study of blood T cell repertoires in COVID-19 (TCRdb year 2020). The library was produced with the immunoSEQ multiplex PCR assay. The source is immuneACCESS, and TCRdb retained only in-frame sequences with V and J called. Part of the clones is not carried over; for the studies checked, unresolved V genes explain less than half of this, and the remainder is unexplained. The sample has 150,000 to 200,000 clones on record, more than 75% of them singletons. The top ten constitute 3% to 4% of the sample. The sequenced sample consisted of peripheral blood. These receptor sequences come from a young man with active or convalescent COVID-19.

The chain uses TRBV11-2 and TRBJ2-1; 11 nucleotides match TRBD2. Germline CDR1 and CDR2: SGHAT and FQNNGV. This CDR3 spans 14 amino acids. With 6 bases clipped from V and 9 bases from J, the junction kept 7 bases outside the gene matches. In DNA form, the CDR3 reads TGTGCCAGCAGGAACATAGCGGGAGGGTCTGAGCAGTTCTTC. This translates into CASRNIAGGSEQFF.

The V gene is TRBV11-3, the J gene TRBJ2-2, with 9 positions matching TRBD1. The V and J ends lost 4 bases and 4 bases, in that order; junction bases with no gene match: 4. In germline, CDR1 is SGHNT, CDR2 YENEEA. CDR3 length: 15 residues. The CDR3 nucleotides read TGTGCCAGCAGCTCGGACAGGGGCGGCACCGGGGAGCTGTTTTTT. Protein product: CASSSDRGGTGELFF.

As concerns this clone: Because the CDR3's place on the DNA is in doubt, the DNA is left out and the CDR3 is given as listed by TCRdb. CDR3: CATSDSGQGTQYF. The chain links TRBV24-1 to TRBJ2-5; the D call TRBD1 from the table was never checked on the DNA. The germline CDR1 and CDR2 sequences are KGHDR and SFDVKD. The CDR3 has 13 amino acids, counting both end residues.

This clone was picked up one time. This sequence joins TRBV5-1 and TRBJ2-5, with 7 bases lining up with TRBD1. The J segment lost 5 bases and the V segment lost 4 bases, leaving 8 bases of the junction unmatched. Germline CDR1 SGHRS, CDR2 YFSETQ. The CDR3 consists of 14 residues. CDR3 in amino acids: CASSPPRQGETQYF. The CDR3 DNA reads as TGCGCCAGCAGCCCCCCCCGACAGGGTGAGACCCAGTACTTC.

The V call is TRBV11-3, the J call TRBJ2-1; 12 nucleotides agree with TRBD2. V gave up 5 bases and J gave up 7 bases; unmatched junction bases: 6. The CDR3 is 15 amino acids. The germline V gene encodes CDR1 SGHNT and CDR2 YENEEA. The CDR3 here is CASSPYTSGRNEQFF. CDR3 bases: TGTGCCAGCAGCCCTTATACTAGCGGGAGGAATGAGCAGTTCTTC.

The gene calls are TRBV27 and TRBJ2-1, with D perhaps matching TRBD2 (6 bases). The CDR3 is 19 amino acids. Trimming shortened V by 5 bases and J by 0 bases, and 23 bases separated the two germline ends. Germline lookup yields CDR1 MNHEY and CDR2 SMNVEV (reference sequence). CDR3 residues: CASSPRGERGFSSYNEQFF. The CDR3, as DNA: TGTGCCAGCAGTCCCCGAGGTGAACGGGGGTTCAGCTCCTACAATGAGCAGTTCTTC.

The chain has TRBV6-5 and TRBJ1-1; tentative D call: TRBD1 (5 bases). Germline lookup yields CDR1 MNHEY and CDR2 SVGAGI. The CDR3 runs to 14 residues. Trimming cost V 2 bases and J 5 bases, with 12 bases left between them. The CDR3 DNA reads TGTGCCAGCAGTTACGGGGCAGGGAGGACTGAAGCTTTCTTT. Its protein is CASSYGAGRTEAFF.

The genes are TRBV12-3 or TRBV12-4 and TRBJ1-5, with TRBD1 matching 7 bases. The J segment lost 4 bases and the V segment lost 5 bases, leaving 2 bases of the junction unmatched. The CDR3 has 13 amino acids. The CDR3, as DNA: TGTGCCAGCAGTCGGGACAGAAATCAGCCCCAGCATTTT. Residues: CASSRDRNQPQHF.

The V and J genes are TRBV7-2 and TRBJ1-3; no clear D gene. V lost 1 base, J lost 6 bases, and 10 bases lay in between. Per germline, CDR1 SGHTA and CDR2 FQGNSA. The CDR3 runs to 14 residues. This CDR3 is CASSLGSGKNTIYF. The DNA of the CDR3 is TGTGCCAGCAGCTTAGGTAGTGGTAAAAACACCATATATTTT.

This clone was detected only once. V usage is TRBV2 and J usage is TRBJ1-2, with D perhaps TRBD1 (5 bases). CDR1 is SNHLY, CDR2 FYNNEI, per germline. CDR3 length equals 15 residues. The V gene lost 4 bases and the J gene lost 6 bases, with 18 bases spanning the gap. The CDR3 sequence is CASSGDAGPMDGYTF. Written as DNA, the CDR3 is TGTGCCAGCAGTGGGGACGCGGGACCCATGGATGGCTACACCTTC.

The rearrangement uses TRBV5-1 and TRBJ2-1, with no clear D. Germline values: CDR1 SGHRS, CDR2 YFSETQ. The CDR3 is 13 residues long. Trimming pared 0 bases from V and 4 bases from J, leaving 5 bases between. CDR3: CASSLAVYNEQFF. CDR3 sequence (DNA): TGCGCCAGCAGCTTGGCCGTTTACAATGAGCAGTTCTTC.

The chain couples TRBV9 to TRBJ1-2, with TRBD1 matching 7 bases. Germline CDR1 is SGDLS and CDR2 is YYNGEE. The CDR3 sequence is 15 residues long. The junction had 6 bases not matched to a gene; V was cut back by 4 bases and J by 0 bases. The CDR3 is CASSKGTDANYGYTF. CDR3 nucleotide sequence: TGTGCCAGCAGCAAAGGGACAGATGCTAACTATGGCTACACCTTC.

This chain uses TRBV7-9 with TRBJ1-3; D unresolved. This CDR3 is built from 16 residues. Germline V gene lookup returns CDR1 SEHNR and CDR2 FQNEAQ (reference sequence). The V and J ends lost 5 bases and 5 bases respectively, with 19 bases between them. DNA for the CDR3: TGTGCCAGCAGCCCGCCCGAGGGCCACCCTAGAAACACCATATATTTT. This sequence encodes CASSPPEGHPRNTIYF.